The table lists the clone carrying this T cell receptor (beta chain) with a count of one. The CDR3 consists of 10 residues. Germline lookup yields CDR1 GTSNPN and CDR2 SVGIG (reference sequence). The V end was cut by 8 bases, the J end by 8 bases, with 12 bases between. This table comes from immunoSEQ multiplex PCR, and its TCRdb copy is limited to in-frame clones, with some not included. The sample holds under 450,000 clones, 75% to 90% seen once. The data originate from a study of blood T cell repertoires in COVID-19. Specimen: PBMCs or T cells enriched from blood (not recorded which). J is TRBJ1-2 and V is TRBV30; D might be TRBD1 (5 bases). The clonotype was recovered from a woman aged 45-60 years who had recovered from COVID-19. The CDR3 region has the DNA TGTGCCATTCGGCCAGGGGGCTACACCTTC. Encoded protein: CAIRPGGYTF.